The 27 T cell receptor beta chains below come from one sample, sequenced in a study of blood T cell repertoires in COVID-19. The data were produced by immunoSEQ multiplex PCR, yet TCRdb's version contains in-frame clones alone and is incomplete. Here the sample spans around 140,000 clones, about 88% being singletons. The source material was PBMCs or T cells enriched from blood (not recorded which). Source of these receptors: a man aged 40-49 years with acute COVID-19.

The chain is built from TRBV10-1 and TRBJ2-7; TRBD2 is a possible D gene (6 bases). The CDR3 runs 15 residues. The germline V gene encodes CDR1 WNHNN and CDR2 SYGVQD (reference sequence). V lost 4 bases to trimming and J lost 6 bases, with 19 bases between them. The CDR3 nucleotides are TGCGCCAGCAGTGGGGGTGGAGGGTTGAGTGGCGAGCAGTACTTC. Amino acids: CASSGGGGLSGEQYF.

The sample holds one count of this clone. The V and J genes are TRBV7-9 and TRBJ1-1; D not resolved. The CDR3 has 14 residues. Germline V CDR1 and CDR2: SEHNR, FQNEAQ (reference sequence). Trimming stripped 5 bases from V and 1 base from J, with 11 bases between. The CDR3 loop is CASSRPRQNTEAFF. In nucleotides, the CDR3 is TGTGCCAGCAGCCGACCCCGACAGAACACTGAAGCTTTCTTT.

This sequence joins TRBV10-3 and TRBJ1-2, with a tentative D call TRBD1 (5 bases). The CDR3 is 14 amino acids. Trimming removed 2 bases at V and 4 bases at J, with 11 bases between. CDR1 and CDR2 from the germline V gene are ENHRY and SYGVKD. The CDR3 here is CAISEPGGSYGYTF. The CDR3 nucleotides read TGTGCCATCAGTGAGCCGGGGGGGAGCTATGGCTACACCTTC.

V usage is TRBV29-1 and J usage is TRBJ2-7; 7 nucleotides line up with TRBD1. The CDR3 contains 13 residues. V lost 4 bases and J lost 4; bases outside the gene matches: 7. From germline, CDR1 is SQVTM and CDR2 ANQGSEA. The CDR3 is CSVGQGQIYEQYF. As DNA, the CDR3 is TGCAGCGTTGGACAGGGACAGATTTACGAGCAGTACTTC.

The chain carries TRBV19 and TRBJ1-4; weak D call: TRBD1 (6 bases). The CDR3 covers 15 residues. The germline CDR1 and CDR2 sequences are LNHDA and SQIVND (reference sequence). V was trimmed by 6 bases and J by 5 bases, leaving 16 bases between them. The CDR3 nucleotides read TGTGCCAGTAGGGACAGCGTATTGGAGAATGAAAAACTGTTTTTT. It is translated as CASRDSVLENEKLFF.

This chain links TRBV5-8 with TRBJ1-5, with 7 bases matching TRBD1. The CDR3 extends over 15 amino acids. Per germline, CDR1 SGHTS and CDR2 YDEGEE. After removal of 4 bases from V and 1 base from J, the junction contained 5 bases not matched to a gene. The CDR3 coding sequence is TGTGCCAGCAGCCTCAGACAGGGAAGCAATCAGCCCCAGCATTTT. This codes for CASSLRQGSNQPQHF.

Here the CDR3 DNA reads TGTGCCAGCAGTGAAGAAGGGGCCGGAGGGCTTTCACCCCTCCACTTT. Translation: CASSEEGAGGLSPLHF. The rearrangement links TRBV6-1 to TRBJ1-6; possibly TRBD1 for D (5 bases). The CDR3 loop spans 16 amino acids. Trimming left V 1 base short and J 9 bases short, with 16 bases between. Germline V gene data show CDR1 as MNHNS and CDR2 as SASEGT.

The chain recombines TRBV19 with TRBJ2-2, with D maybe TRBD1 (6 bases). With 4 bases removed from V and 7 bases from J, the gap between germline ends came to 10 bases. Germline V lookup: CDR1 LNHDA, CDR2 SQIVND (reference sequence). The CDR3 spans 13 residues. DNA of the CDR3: TGTGCCAGTAGTAACAACAGGGTCGGGGAGCTGTTTTTT. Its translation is CASSNNRVGELFF.

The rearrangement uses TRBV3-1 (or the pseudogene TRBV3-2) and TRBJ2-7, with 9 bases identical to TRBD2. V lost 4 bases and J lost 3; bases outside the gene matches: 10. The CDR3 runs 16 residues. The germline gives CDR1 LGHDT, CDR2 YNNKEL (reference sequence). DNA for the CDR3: TGTGCCAGCAGCCCCTCTCTCGCGGGAGGGCTCTACGAGCAGTACTTC. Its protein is CASSPSLAGGLYEQYF.

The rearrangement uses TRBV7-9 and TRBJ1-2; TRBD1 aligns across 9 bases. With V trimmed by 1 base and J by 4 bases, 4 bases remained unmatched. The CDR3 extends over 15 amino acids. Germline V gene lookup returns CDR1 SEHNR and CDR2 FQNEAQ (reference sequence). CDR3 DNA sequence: TGTGCCAGCAGCTTAGGGGACAGGGACGGCTATGGCTACACCTTC. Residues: CASSLGDRDGYGYTF.

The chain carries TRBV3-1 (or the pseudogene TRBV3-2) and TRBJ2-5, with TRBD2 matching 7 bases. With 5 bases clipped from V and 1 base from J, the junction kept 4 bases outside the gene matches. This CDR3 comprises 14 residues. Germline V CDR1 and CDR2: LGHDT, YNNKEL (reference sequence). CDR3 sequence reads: CASSISSGQETQYF. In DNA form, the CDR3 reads TGTGCCAGCAGCATTTCTAGCGGCCAAGAGACCCAGTACTTC.

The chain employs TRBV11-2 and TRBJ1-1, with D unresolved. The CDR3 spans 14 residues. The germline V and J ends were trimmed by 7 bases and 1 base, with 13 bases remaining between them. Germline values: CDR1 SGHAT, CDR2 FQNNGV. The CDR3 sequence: CASTLGVSNTEAFF. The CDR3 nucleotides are TGTGCCAGCACCCTAGGAGTTTCGAACACTGAAGCTTTCTTT.

Written as DNA, the CDR3 is TGTGCCAGCAGTCCAACAGGGTACGCTGAAGCTTTCTTT. Translated, it gives CASSPTGYAEAFF. The rearrangement links TRBV3-1 (or the pseudogene TRBV3-2) to TRBJ1-1, with D perhaps TRBD1 (6 bases). The V gene's germline CDR1 is LGHDT and CDR2 YNNKEL (reference sequence). Deletions cut 6 bases from V and 6 bases from J, with 14 bases between. This CDR3 comprises 13 residues.

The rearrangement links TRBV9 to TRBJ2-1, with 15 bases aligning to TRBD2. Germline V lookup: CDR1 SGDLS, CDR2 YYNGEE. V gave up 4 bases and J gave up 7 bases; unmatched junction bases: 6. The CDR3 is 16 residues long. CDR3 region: CASSPRTSGGANEQFF. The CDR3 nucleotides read TGTGCCAGCAGCCCCCGGACTAGCGGGGGGGCAAATGAGCAGTTCTTC.

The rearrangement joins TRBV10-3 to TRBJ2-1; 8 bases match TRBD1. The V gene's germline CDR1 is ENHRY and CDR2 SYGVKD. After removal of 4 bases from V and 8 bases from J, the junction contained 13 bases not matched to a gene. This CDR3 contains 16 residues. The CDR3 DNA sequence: TGTGCCATCAGTGTTGGTCTAGCAGGGGGCCAGGATGAGCAGTTCTTC. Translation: CAISVGLAGGQDEQFF.

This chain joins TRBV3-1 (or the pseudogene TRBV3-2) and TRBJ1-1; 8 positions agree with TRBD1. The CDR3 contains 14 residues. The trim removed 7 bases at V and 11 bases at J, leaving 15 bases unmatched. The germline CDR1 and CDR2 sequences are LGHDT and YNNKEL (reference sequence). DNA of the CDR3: TGTGCCAGCACCCTCAGCGGGACAGGTGTGTGGGCTTTCTTT. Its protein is CASTLSGTGVWAFF.

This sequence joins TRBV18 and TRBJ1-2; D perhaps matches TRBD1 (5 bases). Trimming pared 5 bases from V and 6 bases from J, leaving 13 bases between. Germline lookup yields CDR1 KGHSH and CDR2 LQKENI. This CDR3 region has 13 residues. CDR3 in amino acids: CASSTGGSNGYTF. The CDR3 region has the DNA TGTGCCAGCTCAACGGGGGGGAGCAATGGCTACACCTTC. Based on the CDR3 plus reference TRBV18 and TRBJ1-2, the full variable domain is NAGVMQNPRHLVRRRGQEARLRCSPMKGHSHVYWYRQLPEEGLKFMVYLQKENIIDESGMPKERFSAEFPKEGPSILRIQQVVRGDSAAYFCASSTGGSNGYTFGSGTRLTVV.

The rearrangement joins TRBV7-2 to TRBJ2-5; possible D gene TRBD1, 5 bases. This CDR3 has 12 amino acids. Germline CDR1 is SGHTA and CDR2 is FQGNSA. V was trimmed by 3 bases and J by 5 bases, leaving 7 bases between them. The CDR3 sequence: CASSFRAETQYF. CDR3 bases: TGTGCCAGCAGCTTCAGGGCTGAGACCCAGTACTTC. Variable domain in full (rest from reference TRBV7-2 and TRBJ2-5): GAGVSQSPSNKVTEKGKDVELRCDPISGHTALYWYRQSLGQGLEFLIYFQGNSAPDKSGLPSDRFSAERTGGSVSTLTIQRTQQEDSAVYLCASSFRAETQYFGPGTRLLVL.

CDR3 residues: CASSWTGEETQYF. The CDR3 region has the DNA TGTGCCAGCAGTTGGACAGGGGAAGAGACCCAGTACTTC. The rearrangement links TRBV12-3 or TRBV12-4 to TRBJ2-5, with 9 bases identical to TRBD1. The V gene end was trimmed by 4 bases and the J gene end by 3 bases; junction bases not matched to a gene: 0. The length of the CDR3 is 13 residues.

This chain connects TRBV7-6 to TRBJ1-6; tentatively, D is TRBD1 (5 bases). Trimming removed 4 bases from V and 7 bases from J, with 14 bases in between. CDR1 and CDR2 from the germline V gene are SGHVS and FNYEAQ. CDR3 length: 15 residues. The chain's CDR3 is CASSSGAGQNSPLHF. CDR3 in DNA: TGTGCCAGCAGCTCCGGTGCAGGGCAAAATTCACCCCTCCACTTT.

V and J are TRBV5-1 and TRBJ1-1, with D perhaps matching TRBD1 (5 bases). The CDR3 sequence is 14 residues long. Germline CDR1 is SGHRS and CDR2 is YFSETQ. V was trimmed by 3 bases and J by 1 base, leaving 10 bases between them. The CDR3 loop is CASSSRVGNTEAFF. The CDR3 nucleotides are TGCGCCAGCAGCTCCAGGGTGGGGAACACTGAAGCTTTCTTT.

DNA for the CDR3: TGTGCCATCCGAGGGGGCTCGGGAAACACCATATATTTT. It is translated as CAIRGGSGNTIYF. The chain employs TRBV6-5 and TRBJ1-3; TRBD1 agrees at 7 bases. The trim removed 10 bases at V and 4 bases at J, leaving 7 bases unmatched. The CDR3 has 13 amino acids. The germline V gene encodes CDR1 MNHEY and CDR2 SVGAGI.

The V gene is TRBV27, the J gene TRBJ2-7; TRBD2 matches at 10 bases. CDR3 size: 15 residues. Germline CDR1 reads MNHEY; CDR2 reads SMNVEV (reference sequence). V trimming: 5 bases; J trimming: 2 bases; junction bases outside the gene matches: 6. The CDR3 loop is CASSLGLAVTYEQYF. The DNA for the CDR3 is TGTGCCAGCAGTCTCGGACTAGCGGTAACCTACGAGCAGTACTTC.

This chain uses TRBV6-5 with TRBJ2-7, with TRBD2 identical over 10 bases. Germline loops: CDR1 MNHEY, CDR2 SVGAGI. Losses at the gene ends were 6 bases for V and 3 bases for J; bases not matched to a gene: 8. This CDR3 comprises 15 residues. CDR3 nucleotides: TGTGCCAGCAGCCCAGGGACTAGCGTATACTACGAGCAGTACTTC. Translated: CASSPGTSVYYEQYF.

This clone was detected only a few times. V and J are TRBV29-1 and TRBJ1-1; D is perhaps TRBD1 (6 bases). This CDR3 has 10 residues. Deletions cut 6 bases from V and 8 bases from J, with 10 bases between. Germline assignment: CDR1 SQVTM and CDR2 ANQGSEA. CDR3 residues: CSVLQGEAFF. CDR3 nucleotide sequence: TGCAGCGTCCTACAGGGAGAAGCTTTCTTT.

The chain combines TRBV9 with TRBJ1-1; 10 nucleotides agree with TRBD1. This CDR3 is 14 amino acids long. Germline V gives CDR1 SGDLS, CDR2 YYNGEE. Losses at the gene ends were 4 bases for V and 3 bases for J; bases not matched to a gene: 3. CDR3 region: CASSLGTGDTEAFF. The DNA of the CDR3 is TGTGCCAGCAGCCTTGGGACAGGGGACACTGAAGCTTTCTTT.

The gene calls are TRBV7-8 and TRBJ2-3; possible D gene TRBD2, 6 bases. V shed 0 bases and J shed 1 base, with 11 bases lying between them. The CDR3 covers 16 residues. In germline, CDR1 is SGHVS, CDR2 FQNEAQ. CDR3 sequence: CASSLAAGGGTDTQYF. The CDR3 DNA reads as TGTGCCAGCAGCTTAGCGGCAGGCGGGGGCACAGATACGCAGTATTTT.